A selection of T cell receptor beta chains follows, all from one sample in a study of blood T cell repertoires in COVID-19. The assay was immunoSEQ multiplex PCR, and TCRdb's table has in-frame clones only and misses some. Counted here are about 210,000 clones, about four fifths occurring once; the ten biggest clones make up 7% to 10%. The sequenced material came from peripheral blood. The receptor set was obtained from a woman aged 45 to 65 with acute or convalescent COVID-19. The CDR3 runs from the conserved cysteine through the conserved F or W. The D gene is left open where the match is weak. The listing skips clone size in some rows; elsewhere it reads once, few, many or a size class.

>TRBV11-2|-|TRBJ2-4|-
TGTGCCAGCAGCCTCCGGGGTGATAGGCAAAACATTCAGTACTTC
CASSLRGDRQNIQYF
>TRBV6-6|-|TRBJ1-5|-
TGTGTCACGTTATCAGGGGAATCCAATCAGCCCCAGCATTTT
CVTLSGESNQPQHF
>TRBV12-3/TRBV12-4|-|TRBJ1-2|-
TGTGCCAGTTGGGGGGGGTTTGGCGGCTACACCTTC
CASWGGFGGYTF
>TRBV3-1/TRBV3-2|once|TRBJ2-1|TRBD2
TGTGCCAGCAGCCACGTGGGACTAGCGGGTCTCAGCAATGAGCAGTTCTTC
CASSHVGLAGLSNEQFF
>TRBV5-4|once|TRBJ2-6|-
TGTGCCAGCAGCGACTGGTTCTCTGGGGCCAACGTCCTGACTTTC
CASSDWFSGANVLTF
>TRBV4-1|-|TRBJ1-1|-
TGCGCCAGCAGCCCCTCTGGAGGGGTTGGGACTGAAGCTTTCTTT
CASSPSGGVGTEAFF
>TRBV24-1|-|TRBJ2-5|TRBD2
TGTGCCACCAGTGGCCCCGGGGGTAGCGGGAGTTGGTACGGGACCCAGTACTTC
CATSGPGGSGSWYGTQYF
>TRBV18|-|TRBJ2-5|TRBD2
TGTGCCAGCTCACCGACTAGCGGAGTAGAGACCCAGTACTTC
CASSPTSGVETQYF
>TRBV5-1|-|TRBJ1-2|-
TGCGCCAGCAGCTTCTCCGGGACTATGTATGGCTACACCTTC
CASSFSGTMYGYTF
>TRBV27|-|TRBJ2-7|-
TGTGCCAGCAGTCCCGCCCCCGCGCTAGGAGAGCAGTACTTC
CASSPAPALGEQYF
>TRBV5-4|-|TRBJ2-7|TRBD1
TGTGCCAGCAGCTTGGGACGGGACAGCTACGAGCAGTACTTC
CASSLGRDSYEQYF